This TCR beta chain was sequenced for a study of T cells in tumors after PD-1 blockade. This table comes from immunoSEQ multiplex PCR, and its TCRdb copy is limited to in-frame clones, with some not included. The sample has roughly 15,000 clones, about 82% seen once; the top ten hold about 25%. Trimming cost V 2 bases and J 4 bases, with 17 bases left between them. CDR3 length: 16 amino acids. Looked up from germline, CDR1 is MDHEN and CDR2 is SYDVKM. J is TRBJ2-5 and V is TRBV28; D is possibly TRBD1 or TRBD2 (5 bases each). The TCR sequence derives from a human donor with basal cell carcinoma. The material was PBMCs, obtained after anti-PD-1 treatment. This CDR3 is CASSLGLQGEGETQYF. CDR3 bases: TGTGCCAGCAGTTTAGGCCTCCAGGGAGAGGGAGAGACCCAGTACTTC.